A single sample is the source of the 23 T cell receptor beta chains below, sequenced in a study of control samples from healthy donors and cancer patients. Assay: immunoSEQ multiplex PCR; the TCRdb copy retains only in-frame clones and omits some. Here the sample spans over 80,000 clones, about 82% being singletons. The sequencing sample was made of blood. These receptor sequences come from a man aged 25 to 40 in good health.

The V and J genes are TRBV27 and TRBJ1-5, with D hard to call. Germline V lookup: CDR1 MNHEY, CDR2 SMNVEV (reference sequence). The CDR3 has 12 residues. V lost 5 bases and J 0 bases, leaving 2 bases between the germline ends. The CDR3 nucleotides are TGTGCCAGCAGTAATAGCAATCAGCCCCAGCATTTT. Translating it yields CASSNSNQPQHF.

The chain recombines TRBV2 with TRBJ1-2, with 9 bases aligning to TRBD1. Trimming at V came to 4 bases and at J to 2 bases, leaving 5 bases not matched to a gene. The CDR3 covers 15 residues. CDR1 and CDR2 from the germline V gene are SNHLY and FYNNEI. In DNA, the CDR3 is TGTGCCAGCAGTGTAAGGGACAGGGCAAACTATGGCTACACCTTC. Translation gives CASSVRDRANYGYTF.

The V and J genes are TRBV10-3 and TRBJ2-5; D gene uncertain. Germline lookup yields CDR1 ENHRY and CDR2 SYGVKD. The germline V and J ends were trimmed by 2 bases and 2 bases, with 3 bases remaining between them. CDR3 length equals 12 residues. The CDR3 sequence is CAISERQETQYF. The CDR3 nucleotides are TGTGCCATCAGTGAGAGACAAGAGACCCAGTACTTC.

Points on this clone: The sample has other DNA sequences that encode this CDR3 too. The V and J genes are TRBV18 and TRBJ1-6; D remains unclear. The CDR3 totals 14 residues. Deletions cut 1 base from V and 7 bases from J, with 8 bases between. Per the germline V gene, CDR1 is KGHSH and CDR2 is LQKENI. The CDR3 nucleotides read TGTGCCAGCTCACCACAGGGAGGCAATTCACCCCTCCACTTT. It yields the protein CASSPQGGNSPLHF.

The gene calls are TRBV6-6 and TRBJ1-4; weak D call: TRBD1 (6 bases). Trimming took off 5 bases at V and 8 bases at J, with 18 bases between the two ends. CDR3 length: 15 residues. CDR1 and CDR2 (germline): MNHNY, SVGAGI (reference sequence). CDR3 sequence: CASSDRTGYGEKLFF. The CDR3 DNA follows: TGTGCCAGCAGTGACCGAACAGGGTATGGAGAAAAACTGTTTTTT.

This sequence joins TRBV6-2 or TRBV6-3 and TRBJ2-7; possibly TRBD1 for D (6 bases). Germline-derived CDR1 and CDR2 are MNHEY and SVGEGT. With 4 bases removed from V and 2 bases from J, the gap between germline ends came to 15 bases. This CDR3 contains 15 residues. CDR3 bases: TGTGCCAGCAGTTTGAATCCGGGACAACCCTACGAGCAGTACTTC. Protein product: CASSLNPGQPYEQYF.

The J gene is TRBJ1-2, the V gene TRBV10-3; D gene uncertain. Germline values: CDR1 ENHRY, CDR2 SYGVKD. The ends were cut back, 4 bases at V and 8 bases at J, with 11 bases in the middle. CDR3 length: 12 amino acids. In nucleotides, the CDR3 is TGTGCCATCAGTGTAAAGGGTGAGGGCTACACCTTC. Residues: CAISVKGEGYTF.

This chain uses TRBV4-2 with TRBJ1-4, with 7 bases fitting TRBD1. Germline CDR1 is LGHNA and CDR2 is YNFKEQ. The length of the CDR3 is 16 residues. Trimming took 1 base from V and 10 from J; bases not matched to a gene: 12. The chain's CDR3 is CASSQADRAGGRKLFF. The CDR3 DNA sequence: TGTGCCAGCAGCCAAGCGGATCGGGCAGGGGGGCGAAAACTGTTTTTT.

In this sample, this clone turned up once. The chain joins TRBV10-1 to TRBJ1-6; tentative D call: TRBD1 (5 bases). Between the trimmed V and J ends, which lost 4 bases and 7 bases, there was a span of 5 bases. This CDR3 region has 12 residues. The germline V gene has CDR1 WNHNN and CDR2 SYGVQD (reference sequence). CDR3 loop: CASSGGNSPLHF. CDR3 nucleotide sequence: TGCGCCAGCAGTGGGGGGAATTCACCCCTCCACTTT.

A few counts support this clone. DNA for the CDR3: TGTGCCAGCAGCTTACCGGGACTGCAAGAGACCCAGTACTTC. Translated, it gives CASSLPGLQETQYF. The chain uses TRBV7-8 and TRBJ2-5; the D gene is possibly TRBD2 (6 bases). The CDR3 is 14 amino acids. With 2 bases removed from V and 2 bases from J, the gap between germline ends came to 9 bases. The germline gives CDR1 SGHVS, CDR2 FQNEAQ.

The chain links TRBV27 to TRBJ2-7; 7 positions agree with TRBD1. Per germline, CDR1 MNHEY and CDR2 SMNVEV (reference sequence). This CDR3 region has 12 residues. Trimming removed 9 bases from V and 2 bases from J; junction bases left unmatched: 4. The CDR3 DNA reads as TGTGCCAGAAACGGGACAGCCTACGAGCAGTACTTC. Translated, it gives CARNGTAYEQYF.

The J gene is TRBJ2-1, the V gene TRBV9; a weak D match, TRBD2 (6 bases). V was trimmed by 0 bases and J by 4 bases, leaving 8 bases between them. Looked up from germline, CDR1 is SGDLS and CDR2 is YYNGEE. The CDR3 covers 14 residues. The CDR3 here is CASSVGDSYNEQFF. DNA of the CDR3: TGTGCCAGCAGCGTAGGGGACTCTTACAATGAGCAGTTCTTC.

The chain joins TRBV2 to TRBJ1-1, with unresolved D. Trimming took 10 bases from V and 6 from J, leaving 21 bases between them. Germline CDR1 SNHLY, CDR2 FYNNEI. This CDR3 is 14 amino acids long. For the CDR3, the DNA is TGTGCCATCACGAGGGATAGGGTGAGCGCTGAAGCTTTCTTT. It specifies CAITRDRVSAEAFF.

The chain recombines TRBV9 with TRBJ2-1, with a weak D call TRBD1 (5 bases). The germline V and J ends were trimmed by 6 bases and 7 bases, with 14 bases remaining between them. The CDR3 length is 13 residues. The germline V gene has CDR1 SGDLS and CDR2 YYNGEE. CDR3 in DNA: TGTGCCAGCACTAAAGGGGATACGAATGAGCAGTTCTTC. This sequence encodes CASTKGDTNEQFF.

Only one count was recorded for this clone. The chain recombines TRBV7-8 with TRBJ1-4; no definite D call. This CDR3 region has 15 residues. Germline CDR1 is SGHVS and CDR2 is FQNEAQ. Deletions cut 1 base from V and 4 bases from J, with 10 bases between. CDR3 DNA sequence: TGTGCCAGCAGCTTAGTCCCTAATGGTAATGAAAAACTGTTTTTT. Its protein product is CASSLVPNGNEKLFF.

The chain uses TRBV30 and TRBJ2-3; no firm D call. Germline-derived CDR1 and CDR2 are GTSNPN and SVGIG (reference sequence). This CDR3 region has 16 residues. V was pared by 0 bases and J by 2 bases, with 15 bases between. CDR3 in amino acids: CAWSVPLVGNTDTQYF. Written as DNA, the CDR3 is TGTGCCTGGAGTGTCCCCCTAGTGGGCAACACAGATACGCAGTATTTT.

This clone was recorded once. This sequence joins TRBV5-1 and TRBJ2-7; TRBD1 matches at 8 bases. The V segment lost 0 bases and the J segment 4 bases; nucleotides outside the gene matches: 12. Germline CDR1 and CDR2: SGHRS and YFSETQ. This CDR3 contains 17 residues. The CDR3 DNA sequence: TGCGCCAGCAGCTTGGCAATGAGGGCAGGGGGCGAATACGAGCAGTACTTC. The encoded protein is CASSLAMRAGGEYEQYF.

The CDR3 nucleotides read TGTGCCAGCAGCCTACTCGACAGGGCTTTCCCTGAAGCTTTCTTT. This encodes CASSLLDRAFPEAFF. The gene calls are TRBV7-9 and TRBJ1-1, with 7 positions matching TRBD1. J lost 6 bases, V lost 5 bases, and 12 bases had no gene match. This CDR3 region has 15 residues. The germline V gene has CDR1 SEHNR and CDR2 FQNEAQ (reference sequence).

The rearrangement uses TRBV7-2 and TRBJ2-7; D call uncertain. The V end lost 5 bases, the J end lost 1 base, and 15 bases lay between the germline ends. This CDR3 has 15 residues. CDR1 and CDR2 (germline): SGHTA, FQGNSA. The CDR3: CASSPRRMESYEQYF. CDR3 nucleotide sequence: TGTGCCAGCAGCCCCAGACGGATGGAATCCTACGAGCAGTACTTC.

In this sample, this clone turned up many times. DNA for the CDR3: TGTGCCAGCGGTCGGGACACACCTTCCGTTTATAGCAATCAGCCCCAGCATTTT. Its protein is CASGRDTPSVYSNQPQHF. V is TRBV6-6 and J is TRBJ1-5, with D tentatively TRBD1 (6 bases). The V end was cut by 8 bases, the J end by 0 bases, with 23 bases between. The CDR3 totals 18 residues. The germline V gene encodes CDR1 MNHNY and CDR2 SVGAGI (reference sequence).

This clone was recorded a few times. Other DNA sequences within the sample encode an identical CDR3. The V and J genes are TRBV28 and TRBJ1-5, with a tentative D call TRBD1 (5 bases). V was cut by 2 bases and J by 4 bases, with 6 bases left in between. Per the germline V gene, CDR1 is MDHEN and CDR2 is SYDVKM. The CDR3 runs to 13 residues. The CDR3 DNA reads as TGTGCCAGCAGTTTACAGGGAAATCAGCCCCAGCATTTT. This translates into CASSLQGNQPQHF. The variable domain in full, completed from reference TRBV28 and TRBJ1-5, reads DVKVTQSSRYLVKRTGEKVFLECVQDMDHENMFWYRQDPGLGLRLIYFSYDVKMKEKGDIPEGYSVSREKKERFSLILESASTNQTSMYLCASSLQGNQPQHFGDGTRLSIL.

This sequence joins TRBV9 and TRBJ1-1, with a tentative D call TRBD1 (5 bases). The germline V gene encodes CDR1 SGDLS and CDR2 YYNGEE. V was clipped by 4 bases and J by 4 bases, with 14 bases between them. There are 14 residues in the CDR3. The DNA of the CDR3 is TGTGCCAGCAGCTCGAACTGGAGGGGCACTGAAGCTTTCTTT. It yields the protein CASSSNWRGTEAFF.

In regard to this clone: At one end the junction does not follow the germline gene, possibly because of a read error. The chain combines TRBV28 with TRBJ1-4; D gene uncertain. The CDR3 runs 15 residues. Looked up from germline, CDR1 is MDHEN and CDR2 is SYDVKM. In DNA form, the CDR3 reads TGTGCCAGCAGTCCCCTCGGTGCAACTAATGAAAAACTGCTTTTT. It specifies CASSPLGATNEKLLF.